The clone carrying this T cell receptor beta chain was seen repeatedly, ten times or more. Its antigen is unidentified. The CDR3 loop spans 14 amino acids. V was clipped by 6 bases and J by 0 bases, with 12 bases between them. Germline CDR1 reads DFQATT; CDR2 reads SNEGSKA (reference sequence). These data belong to a study of T-cell reconstitution after alpha-beta-depleted transplantation in children. Study-wide points: Expanded graft clones, several hundred of them, were reportedly the source of alpha-beta T cells about two months after transplant. Once a year had passed after transplant, T-cell counts and diversity came mostly from newly produced T cells. Some patients showed high day-60 TCRbeta diversity, which derived from surviving recipient T cells and thymic progenitors.

Unique molecular identifiers featured in how the TCRbeta library was prepared. TCRdb processed the PCR reads anew with MiXCR; each CDR3 protein has one entry. The sample yields about 200,000 distinct CDR3 sequences, roughly 6.6% seen once. This TCR was sampled from a boy younger than 10 with acute lymphoblastic leukemia, due to receive a stem cell transplant. The V call is TRBV20-1, the J call TRBJ2-1; maybe TRBD1 (6 bases). Sequenced material: PBMCs, taken before TCRalphabeta/CD19-depleted stem cell transplant. The CDR3 reads CSADSRSSYNEQFF. In DNA form, the CDR3 reads TGCAGTGCGGACAGTCGGAGCTCCTACAATGAGCAGTTCTTC.